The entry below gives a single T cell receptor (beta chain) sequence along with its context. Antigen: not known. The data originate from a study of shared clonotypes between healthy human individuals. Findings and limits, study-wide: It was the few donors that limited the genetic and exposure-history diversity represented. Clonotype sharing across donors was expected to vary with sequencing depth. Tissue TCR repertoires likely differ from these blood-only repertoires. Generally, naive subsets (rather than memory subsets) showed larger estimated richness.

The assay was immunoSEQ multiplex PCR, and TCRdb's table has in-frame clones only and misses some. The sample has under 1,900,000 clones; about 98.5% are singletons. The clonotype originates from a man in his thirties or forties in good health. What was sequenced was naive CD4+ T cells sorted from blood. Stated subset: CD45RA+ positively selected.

CDR3 sequence: CASSYGNTEAFF. Here the CDR3 DNA reads TGTGCCAGCAGCTACGGGAACACTGAAGCTTTCTTT. The chain has TRBV11-2 and TRBJ1-1; D unresolved. Germline values: CDR1 SGHAT, CDR2 FQNNGV. The CDR3 contains 12 residues. V lost 4 bases and J 1 base, leaving 4 bases between the germline ends.